This entry features one TCR beta chain sequence. The CDR3 sequence is 13 residues long. Germline V gene data show CDR1 as SGHRS and CDR2 as YFSETQ. V lost 0 bases and J lost 5, with 8 bases in between. Vbeta (60) and Jbeta (13) primers were used in the PCR. Profiled with immunoSEQ multiplex PCR; TCRdb holds only in-frame clones, not every one. The data show 55,000 to 85,000 clones, with 72% seen just once and 12% held by the top ten. This sample is drawn from a study of cytomegalovirus exposure and HLA in healthy donors. Sequencing was carried out using PBMCs. The source of this sequence is a woman aged 40 to 49 in good health and CMV-seropositive. The chain recombines TRBV5-1 with TRBJ1-1; D remains unclear. CDR3 sequence (DNA): TGCGCCAGCAGCTTGGACGAGGGAACTGAAGCTTTCTTT. Translating it yields CASSLDEGTEAFF. The whole variable domain, filled in from reference TRBV5-1 and TRBJ1-1, reads KAGVTQTPRYLIKTRGQQVTLSCSPISGHRSVSWYQQTPGQGLQFLFEYFSETQRNKGNFPGRFSGRQFSNSRSEMNVSTLELGDSALYLCASSLDEGTEAFFGQGTRLTVV.